The TCR beta chain under discussion was sequenced for a study of breast tumors, draining lymph nodes, adjacent tissues. TCRdb independently ran MiXCR on the multiplex PCR reads; one entry per CDR3 protein. The sample has tens of thousands of distinct CDR3 sequences, roughly 29% seen once; the top ten hold around 8.1%. A word on this clonotype: Its target is not known. The limits of the CDR3 on the DNA are not certain, so only TCRdb's listed CDR3 is given.

Axillary draining lymph nodes of breast cancer patients supplied the node samples. The CDR3 comprises 19 residues, both ends counted. Germline-derived CDR1 and CDR2 are DFQATT and SNEGSKA (reference sequence). Study observations and caveats: Tumors had less TCR diversity than lymph nodes, more than nontumor tissue.

The chain is built from TRBV20-1 and TRBJ1-2. Input material: axillary lymph node tissue. The receptor was isolated from a female donor with breast cancer. Some clones in this sample may be carry-over from other donors' samples. The CDR3 is CSAKSTSYERYFGPGGYTF.